The entry below gives a single T cell receptor (beta chain) sequence along with its context. The antigen remains unidentified. These data belong to a study of shared clonotypes between healthy human individuals. CDR3 length: 17 amino acids. Germline CDR1 reads SGHTA; CDR2 reads FQGNSA. The V gene lost 3 bases and the J gene lost 4 bases, with 20 bases spanning the gap. Study-wide points: Clonotype sharing across donors was expected to vary with sequencing depth.

Only CD45RO-negative cells positively selected for CCR7 counted as naive CD8 cells, so terminally differentiated effector memory CD45RA+ cells were excluded. TCRdb keeps only in-frame clones here, not all; method: immunoSEQ multiplex PCR. Here the sample spans fewer than 800,000 clones, 92% being singletons. Sequencing was performed on naive CD8+ T cells sorted from blood. The sequence came from a man between 25 and 39 years old in good health. The rearrangement links TRBV7-2 to TRBJ2-3, with D perhaps matching TRBD2 (5 bases). The CDR3 region has the DNA TGTGCCAGCAGCTTGTATGGCGGCTCTAGGCGGGCAGATACGCAGTATTTT. Translating gives CASSLYGGSRRADTQYF.